Following are 24 T cell receptor beta chains from one sample sequenced in a study of shared clonotypes between healthy human individuals. Libraries were prepared by immunoSEQ multiplex PCR; TCRdb keeps only in-frame clonotypes and omits some of them. Of roughly 640,000 clones listed, roughly 97% are singletons. Material for sequencing was naive CD4+ T cells sorted from blood. Subset given: CD45RA+ positively selected. These receptors all come from a woman aged 25 to 39 in good health.

The rearrangement links TRBV4-2 to TRBJ2-2; TRBD2 matches 7 bases. J gave up 1 base and V 3 bases, and 11 bases lay outside the gene matches. This CDR3 spans 18 amino acids. Germline V gene data show CDR1 as LGHNA and CDR2 as YNFKEQ. CDR3 DNA: TGTGCCAGCAGCCAGAAATCTCCGGCTAGCGGGAACACCGGGGAGCTGTTTTTT. It specifies CASSQKSPASGNTGELFF.

The chain links TRBV5-4 to TRBJ2-3, with a possible D match to TRBD2 (6 bases). The CDR3 is made up of 16 amino acids. CDR1 is SGHNT and CDR2 is YYREEE in the germline V gene (reference sequence). V was cut by 3 bases and J by 2 bases, with 16 bases left in between. The CDR3 sequence is CASSSRRDLATDTQYF. The DNA for the CDR3 is TGTGCCAGCAGCTCACGCCGGGACTTAGCCACAGATACGCAGTATTTT.

This clone was observed a few times. The CDR3 here is CASSGYLDDGYTF. The DNA for the CDR3 is TGCGCCAGCAGCGGATACTTAGACGATGGCTACACCTTC. The rearrangement links TRBV5-1 to TRBJ1-2; D gene uncertain. With 4 bases removed from V and 6 bases from J, the gap between germline ends came to 13 bases. The CDR3 is 13 residues long. Per germline, CDR1 SGHRS and CDR2 YFSETQ.

The V call is TRBV11-2, the J call TRBJ1-2, with D possibly being TRBD1 (6 bases). Germline V gene sequence: CDR1 SGHAT, CDR2 FQNNGV. V shed 3 bases and J shed 1 base, with 15 bases lying between them. The CDR3 spans 16 residues. Written as DNA, the CDR3 is TGTGCCAGCAGCTTTGGTCCGGGGGCCATTAACTATGGCTACACCTTC. It translates to CASSFGPGAINYGYTF. Based on the CDR3 plus reference TRBV11-2 and TRBJ1-2, the full variable domain is EAGVAQSPRYKIIEKRQSVAFWCNPISGHATLYWYQQILGQGPKLLIQFQNNGVVDDSQLPKDRFSAERLKGVDSTLKIQPAKLEDSAVYLCASSFGPGAINYGYTFGSGTRLTVV.

The CDR3 DNA reads as TGTGCCAGCAGAAGGAGACCCACAGATACGCAGTATTTT. Amino acids: CASRRRPTDTQYF. The chain carries TRBV6-4 and TRBJ2-3; D call uncertain. The CDR3 length is 13 residues. The germline V gene encodes CDR1 MRHNA and CDR2 SNTAGT. Trimming left V 6 bases short and J 2 bases short, with 9 bases between.

This clone was detected only once. The chain is built from TRBV10-3 and TRBJ1-1; D is ambiguous. Trimming pared 6 bases from V and 4 bases from J, leaving 12 bases between. Germline CDR1 ENHRY, CDR2 SYGVKD. The CDR3 is 13 residues long. Here the CDR3 reads CAISSGPSTEAFF. The CDR3 DNA reads TGTGCCATCAGCTCCGGGCCTTCCACTGAAGCTTTCTTT.

The rearrangement links TRBV6-5 to TRBJ2-5; D is undetermined. Trimming removed 5 bases at V and 2 bases at J, with 9 bases between. The CDR3 has 13 residues. CDR1 is MNHEY and CDR2 is SVGAGI in the germline V gene. CDR3 amino acids: CASSPAGQETQYF. CDR3 in DNA: TGTGCCAGCAGTCCCGCCGGACAAGAGACCCAGTACTTC.

The chain couples TRBV19 to TRBJ2-5; the match to TRBD1 covers 7 bases. This CDR3 comprises 14 residues. The V and J ends lost 4 bases and 2 bases, in that order; junction bases with no gene match: 4. Germline values: CDR1 LNHDA, CDR2 SQIVND (reference sequence). The CDR3 loop is CASSTWDRQETQYF. The CDR3 nucleotides read TGTGCCAGTAGTACGTGGGACAGACAAGAGACCCAGTACTTC.

As concerns this clone: The junction and the germline gene differ at one end; a read error may be behind it. V gene TRBV7-3 combines with J gene TRBJ2-2; D gene uncertain. From germline, CDR1 is SGHTA and CDR2 FQGTGA. This CDR3 contains 16 residues. CDR3 nucleotides: TGTGCCAGCAGCCTAACGGCCCGAGGAAACACCGGGGAGCTGTTTTTT. Amino acids: CASSLTARGNTGELFF.

The rearrangement links TRBV7-9 to TRBJ2-1; D might be TRBD1 or TRBD2, each matching 6 bases. The CDR3 spans 16 residues. Looked up from germline, CDR1 is SEHNR and CDR2 is FQNEAQ (reference sequence). V lost 5 bases and J 0 bases, leaving 14 bases between the germline ends. Written as DNA, the CDR3 is TGTGCCAGCAGCGCGGAGGGGGAAATCTCCTACAATGAGCAGTTCTTC. The encoded protein is CASSAEGEISYNEQFF.

This sequence joins TRBV27 and TRBJ2-2; the D gene is possibly TRBD2 (6 bases). This CDR3 contains 14 residues. V was trimmed by 7 bases and J by 6 bases, leaving 15 bases between them. CDR1 and CDR2 from the germline V gene are MNHEY and SMNVEV (reference sequence). The CDR3 here is CASNSGRESGELFF. As DNA, the CDR3 is TGTGCCAGCAACTCGGGACGGGAGTCCGGGGAGCTGTTTTTT.

The J gene is TRBJ2-1, the V gene TRBV28; possibly TRBD1 for D (5 bases). The CDR3 contains 13 residues. Deletions cut 2 bases from V and 7 bases from J, with 9 bases between. CDR1 and CDR2 from the germline V gene are MDHEN and SYDVKM. CDR3 sequence: CASSLARVNEQFF. The CDR3 coding sequence is TGTGCCAGCAGTTTAGCCAGGGTGAATGAGCAGTTCTTC.

The CDR3 DNA follows: TGTGCCAGCAGTGCGTACACAGGTTTTGGAAACACCATATATTTT. Translated, it gives CASSAYTGFGNTIYF. The V call is TRBV25-1, the J call TRBJ1-3; TRBD1 might be the D (5 bases). The CDR3 loop spans 15 amino acids. CDR1 and CDR2 from the germline V gene are MGHDK and SYGVNS. V was shortened by 4 bases and J by 3 bases, with 13 bases between the two germline ends.

CDR3 coding DNA: TGTGCCAGCAGTCAAGGGGCTTTAGTTACCGGGGAGCTGTTTTTT. Encoded protein: CASSQGALVTGELFF. The genes are TRBV27 and TRBJ2-2, with a weak D call TRBD1 (5 bases). Trimming took 5 bases from V and 5 from J, leaving 15 bases between them. CDR1 and CDR2 from the germline V gene are MNHEY and SMNVEV (reference sequence). The CDR3 runs to 15 residues.

The rearrangement links TRBV5-4 to TRBJ1-2; a weak D match, TRBD1 (6 bases). CDR1 and CDR2 (germline): SGHNT, YYREEE (reference sequence). The CDR3 is 13 amino acids. Trimming pared 2 bases from V and 4 bases from J, leaving 9 bases between. In nucleotides, the CDR3 is TGTGCCAGCAGCTTCGGGACAAGCTATGGCTACACCTTC. Protein product: CASSFGTSYGYTF.

A remark on this clone: The sample contains more than one DNA sequence encoding this CDR3. The chain is built from TRBV18 and TRBJ2-7; D unclear. There are 13 residues in the CDR3. Per the germline V gene, CDR1 is KGHSH and CDR2 is LQKENI. The V end was cut by 3 bases, the J end by 3 bases, with 9 bases between. The CDR3 nucleotides are TGTGCCAGCTCACCGGGTAGGAGCTACGAGCAGTACTTC. This sequence encodes CASSPGRSYEQYF.

This chain joins TRBV10-1 and TRBJ2-3; 8 nucleotides match TRBD2. There are 16 residues in the CDR3. In germline, CDR1 is WNHNN, CDR2 SYGVQD (reference sequence). Unmatched junction bases numbered 13, after V lost 6 bases and J lost 5 bases. CDR3 in amino acids: CASSREAGAPRDTQYF. The CDR3 coding sequence is TGCGCCAGCAGCCGAGAAGCGGGAGCCCCGAGAGATACGCAGTATTTT.

V and J are TRBV19 and TRBJ2-3; 9 bases align to TRBD2. The V and J ends lost 2 bases and 2 bases, in that order; junction bases with no gene match: 5. Germline assignment: CDR1 LNHDA and CDR2 SQIVND (reference sequence). CDR3 size: 16 residues. In DNA form, the CDR3 reads TGTGCCAGTAGTATATTTCCTAGCGGGACCACAGATACGCAGTATTTT. It codes for CASSIFPSGTTDTQYF.

V and J are TRBV28 and TRBJ2-3; D is ambiguous. The germline V and J ends were trimmed by 1 base and 0 bases, with 20 bases remaining between them. Looked up from germline, CDR1 is MDHEN and CDR2 is SYDVKM. The CDR3 is 19 amino acids. As DNA, the CDR3 is TGTGCCAGCAGTTTATCCCCATTGGGCAGCACGTCTAGCACAGATACGCAGTATTTT. It is translated as CASSLSPLGSTSSTDTQYF.

The chain links TRBV6-4 to TRBJ2-2; 7 bases agree with TRBD2. CDR3 length equals 14 residues. The germline V gene encodes CDR1 MRHNA and CDR2 SNTAGT. Trimming took 4 bases from V and 7 from J; bases not matched to a gene: 6. The CDR3 sequence is CASSVGRAVGELFF. The CDR3 region has the DNA TGTGCCAGCAGTGTTGGGAGGGCCGTCGGGGAGCTGTTTTTT.

V is TRBV10-2 and J is TRBJ2-7; 7 positions match TRBD2. Unmatched junction bases numbered 8, after V lost 2 bases and J lost 1 base. Germline-derived CDR1 and CDR2 are WSHSY and SAAADI. CDR3 size: 16 residues. Here the CDR3 reads CASSEVGRPISYEQYF. In nucleotides, the CDR3 is TGCGCCAGCAGTGAGGTCGGGAGGCCGATTTCCTACGAGCAGTACTTC.

V is TRBV6-1 and J is TRBJ2-3; TRBD2 agrees at 7 bases. J lost 2 bases, V lost 3 bases, and 8 bases had no gene match. CDR3 length: 16 amino acids. Per the germline V gene, CDR1 is MNHNS and CDR2 is SASEGT. The CDR3 loop reads CASSDLRTRYTDTQYF. The CDR3 DNA is TGTGCCAGCAGTGACCTACGGACTAGATACACAGATACGCAGTATTTT.

This clone is a singleton in its sample. The rearrangement links TRBV2 to TRBJ1-3; 9 bases fit TRBD1. From germline, CDR1 is SNHLY and CDR2 FYNNEI. The CDR3 sequence is 15 residues long. Trimming at V came to 6 bases and at J to 3 bases, leaving 6 bases not matched to a gene. CDR3 region: CASRPDRGSGNTIYF. The DNA for the CDR3 is TGTGCCAGCAGACCGGACAGGGGAAGTGGAAACACCATATATTTT.

The genes are TRBV9 and TRBJ2-3; D gene uncertain. This CDR3 is built from 13 residues. With 3 bases removed from V and 10 bases from J, the gap between germline ends came to 15 bases. The germline CDR1 and CDR2 sequences are SGDLS and YYNGEE. The CDR3 DNA is TGTGCCAGCAGCGCCCGTAGTCGCGTGGCGCAGTATTTT. Its translation: CASSARSRVAQYF.